Below, 14 T cell receptor beta chains from the same sample are listed, as sequenced in a study of cytomegalovirus exposure and HLA in healthy donors. The PCR ran on 60 Vbeta and 13 Jbeta primers. Profiled with immunoSEQ multiplex PCR; TCRdb holds only in-frame clones, not every one. Among about 190,000 clones, roughly 77% were seen once, and the ten largest hold 1.6%. The material sequenced was PBMCs. Every receptor here comes from a woman between 45 and 60 years old in good health and CMV-seronegative.

This clone has a single count. The chain joins TRBV11-1 to TRBJ1-2, with D unresolved. This CDR3 has 16 residues. V gave up 3 bases and J gave up 5 bases, with 19 bases separating them. Germline lookup yields CDR1 SGHAT and CDR2 FQDESV (reference sequence). This CDR3 reads CASSFSTGNFGYGYTF. In DNA, the CDR3 is TGTGCCAGCAGCTTCTCGACGGGGAATTTTGGGTATGGCTACACCTTC. Together with reference TRBV11-1 and TRBJ1-2, the CDR3 gives the full variable domain: EAEVAQSPRYKITEKSQAVAFWCDPISGHATLYWYRQILGQGPELLVQFQDESVVDDSQLPKDRFSAERLKGVDSTLKIQPAELGDSAMYLCASSFSTGNFGYGYTFGSGTRLTVV.

The chain employs TRBV19 and TRBJ1-1; D might be TRBD1 (6 bases). There are 15 residues in the CDR3. Germline lookup yields CDR1 LNHDA and CDR2 SQIVND (reference sequence). Trimming took 3 bases from V and 0 from J, leaving 11 bases between them. The CDR3 spells CASSIGGALNTEAFF. CDR3 bases: TGTGCCAGTAGTATCGGGGGGGCCCTGAACACTGAAGCTTTCTTT.

In this sample, this clone turned up a few times. This CDR3 is CASSQDAGNPYNEQFF. In DNA, the CDR3 is TGTGCCAGCAGCCAAGATGCCGGTAACCCCTACAATGAGCAGTTCTTC. The gene calls are TRBV14 and TRBJ2-1; no firm D call. With 0 bases removed from V and 2 bases from J, the gap between germline ends came to 11 bases. Looked up from germline, CDR1 is SGHDN and CDR2 is FVKESK. The CDR3 sequence is 16 residues long.

The chain has TRBV20-1 and TRBJ2-1, with TRBD1 as a possible D gene (6 bases). The CDR3 has 10 amino acids. CDR1 and CDR2 from the germline V gene are DFQATT and SNEGSKA (reference sequence). With 8 bases removed from V and 10 bases from J, the gap between germline ends came to 12 bases. The CDR3 nucleotides are TGCAGTCCCCGACAGGTCGAGCAGTTCTTC. It specifies CSPRQVEQFF.

The gene calls are TRBV7-9 and TRBJ1-3; 12 positions agree with TRBD1. From germline, CDR1 is SEHNR and CDR2 FQNEAQ (reference sequence). CDR3 size: 15 residues. V was clipped by 5 bases and J by 6 bases; unmatched bases: 5. The CDR3 sequence is CASSEPGQGANTIYF. As DNA, the CDR3 is TGTGCCAGCAGCGAACCGGGACAGGGGGCAAACACCATATATTTT.

The J gene is TRBJ2-7, the V gene TRBV11-2, with 7 bases identical to TRBD1. With 5 bases clipped from V and 3 bases from J, the junction kept 7 bases outside the gene matches. This CDR3 contains 14 residues. Germline loops: CDR1 SGHAT, CDR2 FQNNGV. The CDR3 nucleotides read TGTGCCAGCAGCCCAGGGACAGCCAACTACGAGCAGTACTTC. This gives the protein CASSPGTANYEQYF.

The CDR3 spells CASSVPGDRRVNEQFF. CDR3 nucleotides: TGTGCCAGCAGCGTACCAGGGGATCGTCGGGTAAATGAGCAGTTCTTC. This chain links TRBV9 with TRBJ2-1; D perhaps matches TRBD1 (6 bases). Looked up from germline, CDR1 is SGDLS and CDR2 is YYNGEE. The length of the CDR3 is 16 residues. With 1 base removed from V and 7 bases from J, the gap between germline ends came to 18 bases. Based on the CDR3 plus reference TRBV9 and TRBJ2-1, the full variable domain is DSGVTQTPKHLITATGQRVTLRCSPRSGDLSVYWYQQSLDQGLQFLIQYYNGEERAKGNILERFSAQQFPDLHSELNLSSLELGDSALYFCASSVPGDRRVNEQFFGPGTRLTVL.

This clone has more than one count but fewer than ten. The genes are TRBV27 and TRBJ2-1; 7 bases map to TRBD2. Germline V gene data show CDR1 as MNHEY and CDR2 as SMNVEV (reference sequence). There are 12 residues in the CDR3. V gave up 5 bases and J gave up 9 bases; unmatched junction bases: 4. This chain's CDR3 is CASSTLAAEQFF. The CDR3 DNA reads TGTGCCAGCAGTACCCTAGCGGCTGAGCAGTTCTTC.

V and J are TRBV9 and TRBJ2-5; TRBD2 matches 11 bases. The CDR3 is 16 residues long. Per germline, CDR1 SGDLS and CDR2 YYNGEE. Trimming took 0 bases from V and 3 from J; bases not matched to a gene: 4. The DNA of the CDR3 is TGTGCCAGCAGCGTAGGACTAGCGGGGAATAAAGAGACCCAGTACTTC. Its translation: CASSVGLAGNKETQYF.

The chain is built from TRBV5-1 and TRBJ2-1, with D possibly being TRBD1 (6 bases). The CDR3 is 15 residues long. The germline CDR1 and CDR2 sequences are SGHRS and YFSETQ. V lost 4 bases and J 7 bases, leaving 18 bases between the germline ends. The CDR3 DNA is TGCGCCAGCAGCCCCGAAGGGGGAGCCAAGAATGAGCAGTTCTTC. Translation gives CASSPEGGAKNEQFF.

CDR3 in amino acids: CASSRLAGGSSYNTDTQYF. The CDR3 region has the DNA TGTGCCAGTAGTAGACTAGCGGGAGGGTCCAGCTACAACACAGATACGCAGTATTTT. This chain connects TRBV19 to TRBJ2-3, with 14 bases aligning to TRBD2. The CDR3 has 19 amino acids. Germline assignment: CDR1 LNHDA and CDR2 SQIVND (reference sequence). V lost 4 bases to trimming and J lost 2 bases; unmatched junction nucleotides: 11.

This clone was recorded a few times. The chain couples TRBV18 to TRBJ1-1; D might be TRBD1 (5 bases). Germline lookup yields CDR1 KGHSH and CDR2 LQKENI. The CDR3 spans 14 residues. Trimming pared 1 base from V and 10 bases from J, leaving 16 bases between. DNA for the CDR3: TGTGCCAGCTCACCACAAGGGCCCTCGGGGGGAGCTTTCTTT. This gives the protein CASSPQGPSGGAFF.

The chain uses TRBV28 and TRBJ2-5; D is perhaps TRBD2 (5 bases). The germline CDR1 and CDR2 sequences are MDHEN and SYDVKM. The CDR3 is made up of 15 amino acids. V gave up 6 bases and J gave up 1 base, with 15 bases separating them. CDR3 nucleotide sequence: TGTGCCAGCAGACCTACTCGAGGGATCCAAGAGACCCAGTACTTC. Amino acids: CASRPTRGIQETQYF.

CDR3 bases: TGTGCCAGAAGCTTCGCCAGGGGAACCTACGAGCAGTACTTC. The encoded protein is CARSFARGTYEQYF. V gene TRBV5-3 combines with J gene TRBJ2-7; a possible D gene is TRBD1 (6 bases). TRBV5-3 qualifies as an ORF whose function is uncertain. This CDR3 contains 14 residues. The V and J ends lost 2 bases and 2 bases respectively, with 11 bases between them.